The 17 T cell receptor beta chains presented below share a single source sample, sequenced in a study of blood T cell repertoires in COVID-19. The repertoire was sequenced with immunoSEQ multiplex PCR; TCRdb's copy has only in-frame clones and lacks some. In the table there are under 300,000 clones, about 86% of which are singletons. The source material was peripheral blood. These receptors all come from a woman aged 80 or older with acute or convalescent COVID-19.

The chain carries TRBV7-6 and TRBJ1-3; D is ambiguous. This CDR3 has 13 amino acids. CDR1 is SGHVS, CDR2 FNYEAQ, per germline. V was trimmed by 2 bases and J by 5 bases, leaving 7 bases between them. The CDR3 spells CASSLSARNTIYF. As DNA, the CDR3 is TGTGCCAGCAGCTTAAGCGCCAGAAACACCATATATTTT.

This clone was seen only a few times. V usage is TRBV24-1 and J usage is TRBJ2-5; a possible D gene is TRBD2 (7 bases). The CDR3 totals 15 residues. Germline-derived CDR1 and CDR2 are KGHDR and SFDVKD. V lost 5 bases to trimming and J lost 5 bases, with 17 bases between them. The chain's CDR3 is CATSVLTGRGETQYF. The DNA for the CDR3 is TGTGCCACCAGTGTACTCACAGGGAGGGGTGAGACCCAGTACTTC.

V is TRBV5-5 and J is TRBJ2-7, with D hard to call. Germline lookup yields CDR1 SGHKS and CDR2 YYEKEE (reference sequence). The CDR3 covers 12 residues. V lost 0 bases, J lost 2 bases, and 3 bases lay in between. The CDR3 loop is CASSLVTYEQYF. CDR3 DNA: TGTGCCAGCAGCTTGGTTACCTACGAGCAGTACTTC.

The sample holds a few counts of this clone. The CDR3 DNA follows: TGTGCCAGCAGCCAAGAAGGGGGGGGAGAGACCCAGTACTTC. Its translation is CASSQEGGGETQYF. The rearrangement uses TRBV3-1 (or the pseudogene TRBV3-2) and TRBJ2-5; TRBD2 is a possible D gene (7 bases). The V end was cut by 0 bases, the J end by 4 bases, with 9 bases between. Germline V gene data show CDR1 as LGHDT and CDR2 as YNNKEL (reference sequence). The CDR3 sequence is 14 residues long.

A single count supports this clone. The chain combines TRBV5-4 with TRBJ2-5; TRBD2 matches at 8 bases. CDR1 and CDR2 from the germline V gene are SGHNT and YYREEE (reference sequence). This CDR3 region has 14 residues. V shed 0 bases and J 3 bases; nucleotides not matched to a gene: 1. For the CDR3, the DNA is TGTGCCAGCAGCTTGGCGGGAGGGAAAGAGACCCAGTACTTC. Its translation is CASSLAGGKETQYF.

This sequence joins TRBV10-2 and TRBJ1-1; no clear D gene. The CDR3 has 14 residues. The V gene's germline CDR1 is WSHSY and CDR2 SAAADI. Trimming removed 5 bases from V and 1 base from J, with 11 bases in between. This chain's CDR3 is CASSNRPGNTEAFF. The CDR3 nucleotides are TGCGCCAGCAGTAATCGTCCGGGGAACACTGAAGCTTTCTTT.

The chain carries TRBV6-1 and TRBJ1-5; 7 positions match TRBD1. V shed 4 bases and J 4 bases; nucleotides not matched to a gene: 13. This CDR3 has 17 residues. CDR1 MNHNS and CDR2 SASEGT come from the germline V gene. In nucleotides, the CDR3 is TGTGCCAGCAGTGCCATAGGGGACAGCATTAGTAATCAGCCCCAGCATTTT. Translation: CASSAIGDSISNQPQHF.

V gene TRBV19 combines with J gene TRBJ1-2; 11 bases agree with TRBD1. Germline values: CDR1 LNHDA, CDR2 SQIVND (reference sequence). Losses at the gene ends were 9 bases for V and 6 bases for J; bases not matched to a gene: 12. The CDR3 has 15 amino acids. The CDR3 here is CASRSGPGQGDGYTF. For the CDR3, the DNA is TGTGCCAGCAGATCCGGACCGGGACAGGGGGATGGCTACACCTTC.

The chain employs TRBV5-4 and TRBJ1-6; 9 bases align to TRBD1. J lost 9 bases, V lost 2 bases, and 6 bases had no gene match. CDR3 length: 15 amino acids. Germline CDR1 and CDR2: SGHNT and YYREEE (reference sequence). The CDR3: CASSLQGAKVSPLHF. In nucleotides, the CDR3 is TGTGCCAGCAGCTTACAGGGGGCGAAGGTTTCACCCCTCCACTTT.

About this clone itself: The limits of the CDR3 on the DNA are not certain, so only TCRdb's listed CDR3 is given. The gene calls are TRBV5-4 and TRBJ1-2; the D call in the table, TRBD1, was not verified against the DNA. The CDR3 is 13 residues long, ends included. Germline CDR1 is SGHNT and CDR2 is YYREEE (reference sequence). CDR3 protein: CASSFGQGAAGTF.

CDR3 residues: CASSLREDTEAFF. The CDR3 nucleotides read TGTGCCAGCAGCTTAAGGGAGGACACTGAAGCTTTCTTT. V and J are TRBV7-3 and TRBJ1-1; no definite D call. Germline V gene sequence: CDR1 SGHTA, CDR2 FQGTGA. This CDR3 has 13 amino acids. Trimming cost V 1 base and J 3 bases, with 6 bases left between them.

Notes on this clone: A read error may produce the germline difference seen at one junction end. CDR3 sequence: CASSFAENTGELFF. The CDR3, as DNA: TGTGCTAGCAGCTTCGCAGAGAACACCGGGGAGCTGTTTTTT. V and J are TRBV7-7 and TRBJ2-2; D uncertain. Germline V gives CDR1 SSHAT, CDR2 FNYEAQ (reference sequence). The CDR3 has 14 amino acids. The whole variable domain, filled in from reference TRBV7-7 and TRBJ2-2, reads GAGVSQSPRYKVTKRGQDVTLRCDPISSHATLYWYQQALGQGPEFLTYFNYEAQPDKSGLPSDRFSAERPEGSISTLTIQRTEQRDSAMYRCASSFAENTGELFFGEGSRLTVL.

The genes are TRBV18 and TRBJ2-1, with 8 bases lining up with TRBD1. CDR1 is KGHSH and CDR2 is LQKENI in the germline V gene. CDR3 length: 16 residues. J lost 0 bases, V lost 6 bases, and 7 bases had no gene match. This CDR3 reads CASSSRTGRSYNEQFF. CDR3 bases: TGTGCCAGCTCGTCCCGGACAGGGCGCTCCTACAATGAGCAGTTCTTC.

DNA of the CDR3: TGTGCCAGCTCACTTGGGCAGACCTATGGCTACACCTTC. It is translated as CASSLGQTYGYTF. The chain couples TRBV18 to TRBJ1-2, with no clear D. CDR1 KGHSH and CDR2 LQKENI come from the germline V gene. This CDR3 spans 13 amino acids. V lost 4 bases to trimming and J lost 4 bases, with 10 bases between them.

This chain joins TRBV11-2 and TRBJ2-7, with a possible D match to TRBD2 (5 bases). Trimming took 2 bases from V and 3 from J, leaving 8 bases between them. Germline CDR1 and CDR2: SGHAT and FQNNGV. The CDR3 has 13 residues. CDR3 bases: TGTGCCAGCAGCTTAATCGGAGGCTACGAGCAGTACTTC. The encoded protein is CASSLIGGYEQYF.

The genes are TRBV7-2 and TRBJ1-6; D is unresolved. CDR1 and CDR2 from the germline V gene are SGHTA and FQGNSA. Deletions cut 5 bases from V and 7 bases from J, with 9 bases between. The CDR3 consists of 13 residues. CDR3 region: CASSLDNNSPLHF. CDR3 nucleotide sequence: TGTGCCAGCAGCCTAGACAACAATTCACCCCTCCACTTT. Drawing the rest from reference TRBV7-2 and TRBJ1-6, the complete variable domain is GAGVSQSPSNKVTEKGKDVELRCDPISGHTALYWYRQSLGQGLEFLIYFQGNSAPDKSGLPSDRFSAERTGGSVSTLTIQRTQQEDSAVYLCASSLDNNSPLHFGNGTRLTVT.

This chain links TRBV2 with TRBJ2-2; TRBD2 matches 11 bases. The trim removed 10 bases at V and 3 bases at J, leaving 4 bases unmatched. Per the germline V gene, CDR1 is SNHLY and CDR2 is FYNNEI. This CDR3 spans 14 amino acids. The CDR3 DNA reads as TGTGCCACCAGACTAGCGGGGTACACCGGGGAGCTGTTTTTT. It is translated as CATRLAGYTGELFF. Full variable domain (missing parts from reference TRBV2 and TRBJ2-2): EPEVTQTPSHQVTQMGQEVILRCVPISNHLYFYWYRQILGQKVEFLVSFYNNEISEKSEIFDDQFSVERPDGSNFTLKIRSTKLEDSAMYFCATRLAGYTGELFFGEGSRLTVL.